This TCR beta chain derives from a study of response to subunit inactivated influenza vaccine. Points from the study as a whole: The authors suggested that few new T cells are recruited per seasonal influenza vaccination.

TCRdb analysed the RT-PCR reads with MiXCR anew, one entry per CDR3 protein. Of 500,000 to 600,000 distinct CDR3 sequences listed, approximately 13% are singletons. The CDR3 spans 14 residues. Trimming took off 3 bases at V and 0 bases at J, with 6 bases between the two ends. Germline values: CDR1 LNHNV, CDR2 YYDKDF (reference sequence). To note about this clonotype: Its antigen is as yet unknown.

The chain links TRBV15 to TRBJ1-3; D is undetermined. The sequence was collected from a man in his fifties or sixties who received an inactivated influenza vaccine. Sequences were derived from PBMCs from blood, sampled 40 to 50 days after vaccination. CDR3 sequence (DNA): TGTGCCACCAGCAGGCCAGCCTCTGGAAACACCATATATTTT. This gives the protein CATSRPASGNTIYF.